This is a list of T cell receptor beta chains from one sample in a study of CD8 T cells in Susac syndrome. One entry per CDR3 protein, called by TCRdb with MiXCR from the immunoSEQ multiplex PCR reads. The sample shows some 47,000 distinct CDR3 sequences, around 93% of them seen only once. Sequenced material: CD8+ T cells from PBMCs. Source of these receptors: a human donor in good health. Both conserved end residues are part of each CDR3. A D gene is named only where the DNA matches it firmly. Some rows mark clone size as missing; the rest say once, few, many or name a class of expanded clone.

>TRBV7-9|TRBJ2-1|NA|NA
TGTGCCAGCAAACGTCAAGGGGCCAAGGACAATGAGCAGTTCTTC
CASKRQGAKDNEQFF
>TRBV4-1|TRBJ2-1|once|TRBD2
TGCGCCAGCAGCCTTGGACTAGCTATGAATGAGCAGTTCTTC
CASSLGLAMNEQFF
>TRBV6-5|TRBJ2-5|NA|NA
TGTGCCAGCAGTTACTTCAGTTACCAAGAGACCCAGTACTTC
CASSYFSYQETQYF
>TRBV11-2|TRBJ2-2|NA|NA
TGTGCCAGCAGCTCAGGAGACCGACTAGGCGACACCGGGGAGCTGTTTTTT
CASSSGDRLGDTGELFF
>TRBV2|TRBJ2-3|NA|NA
TGTGCCACCAGAGACCAGGGACACACAGATACGCAGTATTTT
CATRDQGHTDTQYF
>TRBV27|TRBJ2-7|NA|TRBD1
TGTGCCAGCAGTTTTCTGGCAGGGGGCTTCGACGAGCAGTACTTC
CASSFLAGGFDEQYF
>TRBV10-3|TRBJ2-5|NA|TRBD1
TGTGCCATCAGTGACCGGACAGGGGGTCTCCAAGAGACCCAGTACTTC
CAISDRTGGLQETQYF
>TRBV4-1|TRBJ2-1|NA|NA
TGCGCCAGCAGCCCTGAACGAACGTATGAGCAGTTCTTC
CASSPERTYEQFF
>TRBV20-1|TRBJ1-1|NA|NA
TGCAGTGCTAGAGATTACGAGGGACTTGCCGCTTTCTTT
CSARDYEGLAAFF
>TRBV4-3|TRBJ1-1|NA|NA
TGCGCCAGCAGCCAAGATAGGGAACAATCTGAAGCTTTCTTT
CASSQDREQSEAFF
>TRBV2|TRBJ2-5|NA|NA
TGTGCCAGCGTCGGTCGACCAACAGCGCAAGAGACCCAGTACTTC
CASVGRPTAQETQYF
>TRBV20-1|TRBJ1-2|NA|NA
TGCAGTGCTAGAGATACCCCACAGGGCCCCGCTAACTATGGCTACACCTTC
CSARDTPQGPANYGYTF
>TRBV29-1|TRBJ1-1|NA|TRBD1
TGCAGCGTGGGGGGGACAGGGGTAACTAACACTGAAGCTTTCTTT
CSVGGTGVTNTEAFF
>TRBV15|TRBJ2-2|NA|NA
TGTGCCACCACGGCGAGGGACACCGGGGAGCTGTTTTTT
CATTARDTGELFF
>TRBV7-6|TRBJ2-7|NA|NA
TGTGCCAGCAGCTTAGATAGGGCAGCGGACCGTAGGGAGCAGTACTTC
CASSLDRAADRREQYF
>TRBV29-1|TRBJ1-2|NA|NA
TGCAGCGTTGTCGCCAGCCACTACACCTTC
CSVVASHYTF
>TRBV29-1|TRBJ2-1|NA|NA
TGCAGCGTTGAAGGAGCCTCCGATTGGAATGAGCAGTTCTTC
CSVEGASDWNEQFF
>TRBV4-1|TRBJ2-7|NA|TRBD1
TGCGCCAGCAGCCAAGGGACGGGACAGGGTTACTACGAGCAGTACTTC
CASSQGTGQGYYEQYF
>TRBV5-6|TRBJ2-3|NA|NA
TGTGCCAGCAGCTCCGGTGGGGATACGCAGTATTTT
CASSSGGDTQYF
>TRBV7-6|TRBJ1-1|NA|NA
TGTGCCAGCAGCTTAGGAAAGAACACTGAAGCTTTCTTT
CASSLGKNTEAFF
>TRBV29-1|TRBJ2-1|once|NA
TGCAGCGTTGGGAGGAACAATGAGCAGTTCTTC
CSVGRNNEQFF
>TRBV10-3|TRBJ1-5|NA|NA
TGTGCCATCAGTGAGTCGTCGGCTAGCAATCAGCCCCAGCATTTT
CAISESSASNQPQHF
>TRBV5-6|TRBJ1-1|NA|TRBD1
TGTGCCAGCAGCTCGATGACAGGGGTTGACACTGAAGCTTTCTTT
CASSSMTGVDTEAFF
>TRBV6-2/TRBV6-3|TRBJ2-1|once|NA
TGTGCCAGCAGTCCCGGACTTTACTCCTACAATGAGCAGTTCTTC
CASSPGLYSYNEQFF
>TRBV7-9|TRBJ2-5|NA|TRBD2
TGTGCCAGCAGCGTAGGGACTAGCGGGAGTGAGACCCAGTACTTC
CASSVGTSGSETQYF
>TRBV7-6|TRBJ1-4|NA|NA
TGTGCCAGCAGCTTAGACCCGGGGCGAGCGGCAACTAATGAAAAACTGTTTTTT
CASSLDPGRAATNEKLFF
>TRBV21-1|TRBJ2-5|once|NA
TGTGCCAGCAGCAAAAGGGGGGGTAACGAGACCCAGTACTTC
CASSKRGGNETQYF
>TRBV6-1|TRBJ1-2|NA|TRBD1
TGTGCCAGCAGTGAAGCTAGCGGGACAGCCTATGGCTACACCTTC
CASSEASGTAYGYTF
>TRBV6-5|TRBJ2-7|NA|TRBD1
TGTGCCAGCAGTATGGGACAGGGCGGGGAGCAGTACTTC
CASSMGQGGEQYF
>TRBV7-2|TRBJ1-3|NA|NA
TGTGCCAGCAGCTTAGTGGGGGAGCGAGGTGGAAACACCATATATTTT
CASSLVGERGGNTIYF
>TRBV5-1|TRBJ2-7|NA|NA
TGCGCCAGCACAAATCTACTAGATTACGAGCAGTACTTC
CASTNLLDYEQYF
>TRBV7-9|TRBJ2-1|NA|TRBD2
TGTGCCAGCAGGTCGCGGGAGGGCCTTAACAATGAGCAGTTCTTC
CASRSREGLNNEQFF
>TRBV3-1|TRBJ2-3|NA|TRBD2
TGTGCCAGCAGCCAGGTGACTAGCGGCCCACTTTGGGATACGCAGTATTTT
CASSQVTSGPLWDTQYF
>TRBV14|TRBJ2-7|few|NA
TGTGCCAGCAGCCACTCCTACGAGCAGTACTTC
CASSHSYEQYF
>TRBV2|TRBJ2-7|NA|NA
TGTGCCAGATGGGAGGGACAGAAGTCCTACGAGCAGTACTTC
CARWEGQKSYEQYF
>TRBV14|TRBJ2-1|NA|TRBD2
TGTGCCAGCAGCCAAGTCGGGCGGGAGAGGCCCGGTGAGCAGTTCTTC
CASSQVGRERPGEQFF
>TRBV3-1|TRBJ2-7|NA|NA
TGTGCCAGCAGCCGCTCTTACGAGCAGTACTTC
CASSRSYEQYF
>TRBV7-2|TRBJ2-1|NA|TRBD2
TGTGCCAGCAGCTTAGTTTTGCGGGAGGGCCCCTACAATGAGCAGTTCTTC
CASSLVLREGPYNEQFF
>TRBV28|TRBJ2-3|NA|TRBD2
TGTGCCAGCAGTCTGACTAGCGTGCTCACAGATACGCAGTATTTT
CASSLTSVLTDTQYF
>TRBV4-2|TRBJ2-7|NA|NA
TGTGCCAGCAGCCAAGGGACCAGTCCTGCCTACGAGCAGTACTTC
CASSQGTSPAYEQYF
>TRBV9|TRBJ2-7|NA|NA
TGTGCCAGCAGCGTAGCGGTCGGGGGCTACGAGCAGTACTTC
CASSVAVGGYEQYF
>TRBV19|TRBJ2-2|NA|NA
TGTGCCAGTGATACAGCCGGGGAGCTGTTTTTT
CASDTAGELFF
>TRBV12-3/TRBV12-4|TRBJ2-7|NA|TRBD2
TGTGCCAGCAGCCAACCTGGGGTTAGCGGGAGTGTCGAGCAGTACTTC
CASSQPGVSGSVEQYF
>TRBV7-9|TRBJ1-1|NA|NA
TGTGCCAGCAGTCCCCAGGCCCCTGAAGCTTTCTTT
CASSPQAPEAFF
>TRBV7-7|TRBJ1-1|NA|NA
TGTGCTAGCAGCTTTGGCTTTAACACTGAAGCTTTCTTT
CASSFGFNTEAFF
>TRBV2|TRBJ2-7|NA|TRBD2
TGTGCCAGCAGTTTGCTAGCGGGTTCCCTGTACGAGCAGTACTTC
CASSLLAGSLYEQYF